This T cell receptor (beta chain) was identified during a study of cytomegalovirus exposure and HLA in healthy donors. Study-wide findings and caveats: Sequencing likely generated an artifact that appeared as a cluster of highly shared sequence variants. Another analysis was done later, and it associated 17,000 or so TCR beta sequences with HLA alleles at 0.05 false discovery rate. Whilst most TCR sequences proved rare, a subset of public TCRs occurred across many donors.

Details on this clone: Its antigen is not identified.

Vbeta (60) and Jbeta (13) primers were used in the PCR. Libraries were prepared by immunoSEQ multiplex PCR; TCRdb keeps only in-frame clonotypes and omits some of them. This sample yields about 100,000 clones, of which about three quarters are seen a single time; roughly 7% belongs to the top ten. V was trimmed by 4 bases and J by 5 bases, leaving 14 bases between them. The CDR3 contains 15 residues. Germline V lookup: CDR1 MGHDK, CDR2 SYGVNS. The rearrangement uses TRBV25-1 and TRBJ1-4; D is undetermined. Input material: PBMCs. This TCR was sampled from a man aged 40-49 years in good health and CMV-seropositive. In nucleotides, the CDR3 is TGTGCCAGCAGTGGAAGCGGGCGAACGAATGAAAAACTGTTTTTT. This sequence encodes CASSGSGRTNEKLFF.